The subject of this entry is one T cell receptor (beta chain). What it binds is unknown. V dropped 0 bases and J dropped 2 bases, with 9 bases sitting between them. CDR1 SGHRS and CDR2 YFSETQ come from the germline V gene. This CDR3 region has 15 residues. In the PCR, 60 Vbeta and 13 Jbeta primers were used. Here immunoSEQ multiplex PCR was the method, and the copy in TCRdb shows in-frame clones only, minus some. The sample comprises around 160,000 clones, approximately 67% of which are singletons, and roughly 4% rests with the top ten. The data derive from a study of cytomegalovirus exposure and HLA in healthy donors. Study-wide findings and caveats: High sensitivity and specificity were reportedly achieved when the classifier diagnosed cytomegalovirus status. Available immune exposure information was restricted to CMV serostatus only. Analyses of presence and absence presupposed an approximately uniform sequencing depth across donors. Later analysis identified around 15,000 TCR beta sequences associated with HLA alleles, using a false discovery rate threshold of 0.05.

This sequence originates from a woman between 18 and 29 years old in good health and CMV-seropositive. V gene TRBV5-1 combines with J gene TRBJ2-1, with D tentatively TRBD2 (7 bases). Sequences were obtained from PBMCs. CDR3 nucleotides: TGCGCCAGCAGCTTGGGAGGGGGGGCCTACAATGAGCAGTTCTTC. This sequence encodes CASSLGGGAYNEQFF. Looking up the rest from reference TRBV5-1 and TRBJ2-1 gives the full variable domain: KAGVTQTPRYLIKTRGQQVTLSCSPISGHRSVSWYQQTPGQGLQFLFEYFSETQRNKGNFPGRFSGRQFSNSRSEMNVSTLELGDSALYLCASSLGGGAYNEQFFGPGTRLTVL.